This T cell receptor beta chain comes out of a study of blood T cell repertoires in COVID-19. As for the study in general: Donors in the United States, Italy and Spain gave samples during acute or convalescent COVID-19. T cells, B-cell-depleted T cells, or PBMCs provided the cDNA or gDNA that served as material.

TCRdb's copy holds only in-frame clones and misses some; the assay was immunoSEQ multiplex PCR. The sample lists 30,000 to 40,000 clones, about nine tenths occurring once. Sequencing was done on a sample of peripheral blood. This receptor was taken from a man aged 45-60 years with active or convalescent COVID-19.

The CDR3 coding sequence is TGTGCCAGCAGCCCCCGGACAGGGAACAATCAGCCCCAGCATTTT. Its protein product is CASSPRTGNNQPQHF. The chain couples TRBV7-2 to TRBJ1-5, with 8 bases aligning to TRBD1. Per germline, CDR1 SGHTA and CDR2 FQGNSA. CDR3 size: 15 residues. The V segment lost 5 bases and the J segment 3 bases; nucleotides outside the gene matches: 6.